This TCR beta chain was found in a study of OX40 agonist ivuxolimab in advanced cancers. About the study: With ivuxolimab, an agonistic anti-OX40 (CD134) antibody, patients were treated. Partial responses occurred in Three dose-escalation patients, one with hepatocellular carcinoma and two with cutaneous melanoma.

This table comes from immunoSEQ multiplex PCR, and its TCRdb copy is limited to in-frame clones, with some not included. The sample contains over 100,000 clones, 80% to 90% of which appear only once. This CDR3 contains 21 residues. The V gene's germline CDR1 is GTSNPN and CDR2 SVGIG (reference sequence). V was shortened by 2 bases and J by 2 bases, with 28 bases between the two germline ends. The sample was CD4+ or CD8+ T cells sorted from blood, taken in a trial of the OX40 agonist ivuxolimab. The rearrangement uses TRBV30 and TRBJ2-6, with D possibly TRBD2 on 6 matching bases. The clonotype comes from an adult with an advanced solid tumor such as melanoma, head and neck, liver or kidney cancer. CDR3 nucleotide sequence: TGTGCCTGGAGTCCAAACTTCTTAACCCGGGACTCTACAACTGGGGCCAACGTCCTGACTTTC. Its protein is CAWSPNFLTRDSTTGANVLTF.